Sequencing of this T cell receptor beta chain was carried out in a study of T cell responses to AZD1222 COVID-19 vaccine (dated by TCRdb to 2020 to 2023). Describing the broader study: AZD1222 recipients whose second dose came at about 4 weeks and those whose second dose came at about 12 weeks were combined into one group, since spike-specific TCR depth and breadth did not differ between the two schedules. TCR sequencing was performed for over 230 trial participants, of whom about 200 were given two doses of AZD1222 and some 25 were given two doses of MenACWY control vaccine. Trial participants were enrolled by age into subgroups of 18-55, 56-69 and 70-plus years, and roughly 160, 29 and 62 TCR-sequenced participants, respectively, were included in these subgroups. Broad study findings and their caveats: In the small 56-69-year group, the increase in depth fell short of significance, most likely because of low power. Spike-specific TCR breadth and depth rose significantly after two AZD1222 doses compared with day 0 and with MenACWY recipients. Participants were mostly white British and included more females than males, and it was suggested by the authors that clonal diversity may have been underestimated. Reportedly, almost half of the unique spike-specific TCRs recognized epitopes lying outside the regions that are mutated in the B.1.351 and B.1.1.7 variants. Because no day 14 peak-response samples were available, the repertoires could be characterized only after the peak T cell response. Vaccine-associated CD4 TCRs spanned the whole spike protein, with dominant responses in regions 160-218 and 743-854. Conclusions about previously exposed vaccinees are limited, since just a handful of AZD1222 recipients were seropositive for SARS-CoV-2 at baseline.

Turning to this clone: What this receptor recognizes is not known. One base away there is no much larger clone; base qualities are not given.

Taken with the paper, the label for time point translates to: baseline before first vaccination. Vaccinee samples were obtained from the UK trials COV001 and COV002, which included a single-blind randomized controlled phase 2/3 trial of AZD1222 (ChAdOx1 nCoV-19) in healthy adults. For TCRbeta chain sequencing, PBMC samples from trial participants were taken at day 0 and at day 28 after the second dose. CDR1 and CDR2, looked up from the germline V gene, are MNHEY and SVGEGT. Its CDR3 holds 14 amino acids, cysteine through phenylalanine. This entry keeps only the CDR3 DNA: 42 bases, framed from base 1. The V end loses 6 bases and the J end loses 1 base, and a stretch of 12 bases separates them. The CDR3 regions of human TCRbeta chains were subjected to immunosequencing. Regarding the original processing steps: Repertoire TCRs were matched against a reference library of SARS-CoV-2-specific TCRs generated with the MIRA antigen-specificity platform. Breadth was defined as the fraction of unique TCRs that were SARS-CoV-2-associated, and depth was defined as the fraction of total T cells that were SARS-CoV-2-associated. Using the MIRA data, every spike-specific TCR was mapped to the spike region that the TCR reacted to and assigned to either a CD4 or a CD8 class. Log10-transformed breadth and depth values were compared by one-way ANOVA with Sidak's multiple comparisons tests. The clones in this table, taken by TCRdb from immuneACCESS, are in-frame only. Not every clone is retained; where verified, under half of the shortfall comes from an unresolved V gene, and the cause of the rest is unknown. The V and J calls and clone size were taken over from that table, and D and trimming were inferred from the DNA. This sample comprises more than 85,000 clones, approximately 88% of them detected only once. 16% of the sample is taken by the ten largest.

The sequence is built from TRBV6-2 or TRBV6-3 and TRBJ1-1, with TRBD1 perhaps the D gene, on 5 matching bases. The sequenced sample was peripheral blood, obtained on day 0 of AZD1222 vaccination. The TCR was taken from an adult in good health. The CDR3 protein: CASSFDRPNTEAFF. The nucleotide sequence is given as TGTGCCAGCAGCTTTGACAGACCGAACACTGAAGCTTTCTTT.